This is a list of T cell receptor beta chains from one sample in a study of OX40 agonist ivuxolimab in advanced cancers. Assay: immunoSEQ multiplex PCR; the TCRdb copy retains only in-frame clones and omits some. The table shows some 95,000 clones, with about 92% occurring only once. The material was CD4+ or CD8+ T cells sorted from blood, obtained in a trial of the OX40 agonist ivuxolimab. Receptors were obtained from an adult with an advanced solid tumor such as melanoma, head and neck, liver or kidney cancer. CDR3s leave out the opening cysteine and the closing phenylalanine or tryptophan.

TRBV7-8 | ASSYRITNEKLF
TRBV7-3 | ASSLGTGGEGNTIY
TRBV7-7 | ASAADDNSPLH
TRBV7-8 | ASSPTWTNYEQY
TRBV2 | ASSGDSKNVLT
TRBV4-2 | ASSQVSQLNTEAF
TRBV5-1 | ASSPTGAATGTDTQY
TRBV5-5 | ASSSGDRAQSGANVLT
TRBV7-9 | ASSSRIIAEAF
TRBV11-3 | ASSFDGSSSYEQY
TRBV10-3 | AISEGPGDLGAF
TRBV6-5 | ASRTQQAGELF
TRBV14 | ASSQGGQKHYEQY
TRBV10-1 | ASRAGTSGGVHTGELF
TRBV28 | AGGLAGGRDEQF
TRBV5-5 | ASSLAWGDGYEQY